This entry lists 22 T cell receptor beta chains sequenced from one sample in a study of blood T cell repertoires in COVID-19. Sequencing was performed with immunoSEQ multiplex PCR; in TCRdb, only in-frame clones are kept and a portion is missing. The sample consists of fewer than 250,000 clones, approximately 91% of them appearing once. The sample comprised peripheral blood. Receptors originate from a man aged 25-40 years with COVID-19, enrolled during active disease.

The rearrangement links TRBV2 to TRBJ1-4; no firm D call. The germline V and J ends were trimmed by 8 bases and 14 bases, with 24 bases remaining between them. Germline CDR1 reads SNHLY; CDR2 reads FYNNEI. This CDR3 has 14 residues. The DNA for the CDR3 is TGTGCCAGCTCGGCCCGGCAGAGGGAATTGAGTCTGTTTTTT. Amino acid sequence: CASSARQRELSLFF.

The chain uses TRBV12-3 or TRBV12-4 and TRBJ2-7; 8 nucleotides align to TRBD2. This CDR3 is built from 13 residues. With V trimmed by 8 bases and J by 3 bases, 6 bases remained unmatched. The CDR3 bases are TGTGCCAGCGTGGTAGCGGGGTACTACGAGCAGTACTTC. It encodes CASVVAGYYEQYF.

This sequence joins TRBV11-3 and TRBJ2-7, with 8 bases identical to TRBD1. V was clipped by 3 bases and J by 2 bases; unmatched bases: 6. This CDR3 region has 15 residues. Germline values: CDR1 SGHNT, CDR2 YENEEA. The CDR3 loop is CASSLGPGQAYEQYF. CDR3 DNA sequence: TGTGCCAGCAGCTTGGGCCCGGGACAGGCCTACGAGCAGTACTTC.

The chain joins TRBV2 to TRBJ2-1; TRBD2 matches 10 bases. J was trimmed by 2 bases and V by 10 bases; bases with no gene match: 2. The CDR3 covers 13 residues. Germline assignment: CDR1 SNHLY and CDR2 FYNNEI. The CDR3 region has the DNA TGTGCCACCGGACTAGCGGCCTACAATGAGCAGTTCTTC. Translating gives CATGLAAYNEQFF.

The J gene is TRBJ2-5, the V gene TRBV3-1 (or the pseudogene TRBV3-2); 10 bases match TRBD2. The length of the CDR3 is 18 residues. Germline V gene lookup returns CDR1 LGHDT and CDR2 YNNKEL (reference sequence). With V trimmed by 1 base and J by 4 bases, 12 bases remained unmatched. The CDR3: CASSQVLSGGAAGETQYF. The CDR3 nucleotides are TGTGCCAGCAGCCAAGTATTAAGCGGGGGGGCCGCGGGAGAGACCCAGTACTTC.

The chain uses TRBV10-1 and TRBJ1-1, with 8 bases identical to TRBD1. The V gene's germline CDR1 is WNHNN and CDR2 SYGVQD (reference sequence). There are 15 residues in the CDR3. Trimming at V came to 5 bases and at J to 5 bases, leaving 10 bases not matched to a gene. CDR3 loop: CASSKPRGQGTEAFF. CDR3 bases: TGCGCCAGCAGTAAACCCAGGGGGCAAGGGACTGAAGCTTTCTTT.

The rearrangement joins TRBV9 to TRBJ1-1; possibly TRBD1 for D (6 bases). CDR3 length equals 14 residues. The germline gives CDR1 SGDLS, CDR2 YYNGEE. The V end lost 3 bases, the J end lost 4 bases, and 13 bases lay between the germline ends. DNA of the CDR3: TGTGCCAGCAGCGCCTCTACAGGGTTCACTGAAGCTTTCTTT. Translating it yields CASSASTGFTEAFF.

The genes are TRBV12-5 and TRBJ1-4; D might be TRBD1 (5 bases). This CDR3 is built from 15 residues. Germline V gene data show CDR1 as LGHNT and CDR2 as FRNRAP. V lost 3 bases to trimming and J lost 3 bases, with 11 bases between them. CDR3 region: CASGFTRDSNEKLFF. In DNA, the CDR3 is TGTGCTAGTGGTTTCACCCGGGACTCTAATGAAAAACTGTTTTTT.

This chain uses TRBV18 with TRBJ1-1, with 12 bases fitting TRBD1. V shed 6 bases and J 3 bases; nucleotides not matched to a gene: 17. The length of the CDR3 is 19 residues. Germline lookup yields CDR1 KGHSH and CDR2 LQKENI. The CDR3 region has the DNA TGTGCCAGCTCCCGCCGACCGGGACAGGGGGCTAAGGGCGACACTGAAGCTTTCTTT. Protein product: CASSRRPGQGAKGDTEAFF.

V is TRBV19 and J is TRBJ1-4, with 7 bases matching TRBD1. The CDR3 is 15 amino acids. The germline CDR1 and CDR2 sequences are LNHDA and SQIVND (reference sequence). The trim removed 5 bases at V and 8 bases at J, leaving 11 bases unmatched. CDR3 DNA sequence: TGTGCCAGTAGTCCACTCCGGGACAGTCGGGAAAAACTGTTTTTT. It is translated as CASSPLRDSREKLFF. Together with reference TRBV19 and TRBJ1-4, the CDR3 gives the full variable domain: DGGITQSPKYLFRKEGQNVTLSCEQNLNHDAMYWYRQDPGQGLRLIYYSQIVNDFQKGDIAEGYSVSREKKESFPLTVTSAQKNPTAFYLCASSPLRDSREKLFFGSGTQLSVL.

The chain recombines TRBV7-9 with TRBJ1-1; D is perhaps TRBD1 (6 bases). Trimming removed 4 bases from V and 8 bases from J, with 14 bases in between. Germline V lookup: CDR1 SEHNR, CDR2 FQNEAQ (reference sequence). This CDR3 is 13 amino acids long. Here the CDR3 reads CASSYMIQGEAFF. The CDR3 bases are TGTGCCAGCAGCTACATGATACAGGGAGAAGCTTTCTTT.

The chain has TRBV18 and TRBJ2-7; tentative D call: TRBD1 (5 bases). V was trimmed by 1 base and J by 4 bases, leaving 17 bases between them. Germline V CDR1 and CDR2: KGHSH, LQKENI. CDR3 length: 16 amino acids. The CDR3 region is CASSPQILQETYEQYF. CDR3 sequence (DNA): TGTGCCAGCTCACCACAAATTTTACAGGAGACTTACGAGCAGTACTTC. Looking up the rest from reference TRBV18 and TRBJ2-7 gives the full variable domain: NAGVMQNPRHLVRRRGQEARLRCSPMKGHSHVYWYRQLPEEGLKFMVYLQKENIIDESGMPKERFSAEFPKEGPSILRIQQVVRGDSAAYFCASSPQILQETYEQYFGPGTRLTVT.

The rearrangement uses TRBV7-9 and TRBJ1-4; 8 nucleotides agree with TRBD1. The CDR3 totals 13 residues. Germline V CDR1 and CDR2: SEHNR, FQNEAQ (reference sequence). J was trimmed by 8 bases and V by 6 bases; bases with no gene match: 5. In nucleotides, the CDR3 is TGTGCCAGCAGTACTACAGGGGGGGAAAAACTGTTTTTT. This sequence encodes CASSTTGGEKLFF.

The genes are TRBV7-2 and TRBJ1-1; maybe TRBD1 (5 bases). The CDR3 loop spans 13 amino acids. V lost 5 bases and J lost 6, with 13 bases in between. Looked up from germline, CDR1 is SGHTA and CDR2 is FQGNSA. This chain's CDR3 is CASSDPRQPEAFF. CDR3 nucleotides: TGTGCCAGCAGCGATCCGAGACAGCCTGAAGCTTTCTTT.

This chain joins TRBV1 and TRBJ2-2; the table gives TRBD2 as D, unverified against the DNA. TRBV1 is a listed pseudogene. The CDR3 has 19 amino acids. The CDR3 nucleotides read TGCACCAGCAGCCAAGATTTTCCCGGGTCCTGGGGAGACACCGGGGAGCTGTTTTTT. Its protein product is CTSSQDFPGSWGDTGELFF.

This clone was counted a single time. The chain combines TRBV25-1 with TRBJ1-2, with D possibly matching TRBD1 (5 bases). Trimming shortened V by 1 base and J by 8 bases, and 8 bases separated the two germline ends. CDR1 is MGHDK and CDR2 is SYGVNS in the germline V gene. The CDR3 loop spans 12 amino acids. This chain's CDR3 is CASSESGFGYTF. In DNA, the CDR3 is TGTGCCAGCAGTGAATCAGGGTTCGGCTACACCTTC.

The chain employs TRBV4-1 and TRBJ1-2; the D gene is possibly TRBD1 (5 bases). In germline, CDR1 is MGHRA, CDR2 YSYEKL. Trimming left V 0 bases short and J 3 bases short, with 8 bases between. This CDR3 contains 14 residues. CDR3 DNA sequence: TGCGCCAGCAGCCAAGACGGGGGGGACTATGGCTACACCTTC. Its protein is CASSQDGGDYGYTF.

The chain employs TRBV29-1 and TRBJ1-1, with TRBD1 identical over 8 bases. CDR3 size: 14 residues. Germline lookup yields CDR1 SQVTM and CDR2 ANQGSEA. Losses at the gene ends were 2 bases for V and 6 bases for J; bases not matched to a gene: 8. CDR3 coding DNA: TGCAGCGTTGAACCTTCGGACAGGGAAGCTGAAGCTTTCTTT. This sequence encodes CSVEPSDREAEAFF.

The chain combines TRBV5-6 with TRBJ1-4; D perhaps matches TRBD1 (6 bases). CDR1 is SGHDT and CDR2 is YYEEEE in the germline V gene. V was shortened by 4 bases and J by 8 bases, with 15 bases between the two germline ends. The CDR3 runs 14 residues. CDR3 protein: CASSPKGEEEKLFF. The CDR3 DNA reads TGTGCCAGCAGCCCCAAGGGGGAAGAAGAAAAACTGTTTTTT.

This chain uses TRBV5-4 with TRBJ2-5; 11 positions match TRBD1. The CDR3 has 16 residues. Looked up from germline, CDR1 is SGHNT and CDR2 is YYREEE (reference sequence). Trimming took 2 bases from V and 4 from J; bases not matched to a gene: 7. DNA for the CDR3: TGTGCCAGCAGCTTCCCGGGACAGGGGGAAATAGAGACCCAGTACTTC. This gives the protein CASSFPGQGEIETQYF.

This chain connects TRBV5-1 to TRBJ1-5; D call uncertain. Germline V gives CDR1 SGHRS, CDR2 YFSETQ. This CDR3 comprises 13 residues. V dropped 4 bases and J dropped 1 base, with 6 bases sitting between them. CDR3 region: CASSQSSNQPQHF. CDR3 in DNA: TGCGCCAGCAGCCAAAGCAGCAATCAGCCCCAGCATTTT.

This clone was picked up one time. This chain uses TRBV6-5 with TRBJ1-2, with D maybe TRBD1 (6 bases). The germline gives CDR1 MNHEY, CDR2 SVGAGI. There are 13 residues in the CDR3. Trimming pared 6 bases from V and 2 bases from J, leaving 10 bases between. The CDR3 sequence is CASRTGLNYGYTF. The DNA of the CDR3 is TGTGCCAGCAGGACAGGACTCAACTATGGCTACACCTTC.